This T cell receptor beta chain was sequenced in a study of blood T cell repertoires in COVID-19. For the study at large: Italy, Spain and the United States were the sources of the convalescent and acute COVID-19 samples. T cells, B-cell-depleted T cells, or PBMCs supplied cDNA or gDNA.

J lost 2 bases, V lost 3 bases, and 4 bases had no gene match. Germline lookup yields CDR1 SGHNT and CDR2 YYREEE (reference sequence). This CDR3 is 14 amino acids long. Per the original methods: Quantification of nucleated cells was approximated via reference gene primer amplification. The data were produced by immunoSEQ multiplex PCR, yet TCRdb's version contains in-frame clones alone and is incomplete. V, J and clone size are those of that table, while D and trimming were read from the DNA. The top ten clones hold around 6.6% of a sample with 55,000 to 70,000 clones, approximately 89% of them seen once.

Specimen: peripheral blood. The chain has TRBV5-4 and TRBJ1-1; 7 nucleotides agree with TRBD1. This clonotype was obtained from a man in his sixties with acute or convalescent COVID-19. CDR3 residues: CASSSGGFNTEAFF. The CDR3 nucleotides are TGTGCCAGCAGCTCAGGGGGGTTTAACACTGAAGCTTTCTTT.